A single T cell receptor (beta chain) is shown here with its context. The antigen remains unidentified. These data are taken from a study of T cells in localized non-small cell lung cancer. Findings and caveats of the study: With higher T cell density in blood came longer overall survival. The appearance of a median 57 of the top 100 tumor clones was seen in adjacent lung.

This table comes from immunoSEQ multiplex PCR, and its TCRdb copy is limited to in-frame clones, with some not included. The sample includes about 35,000 clones, 91% seen only once; the top ten take approximately 10%. The clonotype comes from a female donor older than 55 with stage II lung adenocarcinoma. Sequencing was performed on peripheral blood mononuclear cells, taken before any cancer treatment.

Here the CDR3 reads CASTITGTGGEYGYTF. The CDR3, as DNA: TGTGCCAGCACCATAACGGGGACAGGGGGCGAGTATGGCTACACCTTC. This chain joins TRBV5-4 and TRBJ1-2; 12 nucleotides agree with TRBD1. J gave up 5 bases and V 6 bases, and 11 bases lay outside the gene matches. From germline, CDR1 is SGHNT and CDR2 YYREEE (reference sequence). This CDR3 spans 16 amino acids.